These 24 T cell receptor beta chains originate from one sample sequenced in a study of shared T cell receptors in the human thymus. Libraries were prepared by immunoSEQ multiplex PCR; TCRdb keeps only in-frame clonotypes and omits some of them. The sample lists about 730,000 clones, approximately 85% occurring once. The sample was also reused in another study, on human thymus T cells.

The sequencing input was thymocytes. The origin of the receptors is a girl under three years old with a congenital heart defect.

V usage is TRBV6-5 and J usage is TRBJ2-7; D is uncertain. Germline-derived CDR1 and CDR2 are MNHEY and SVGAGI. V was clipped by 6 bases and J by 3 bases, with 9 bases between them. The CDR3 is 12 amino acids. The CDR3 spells CASSTNFYEQYF. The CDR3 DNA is TGTGCCAGCAGCACAAATTTCTACGAGCAGTACTTC.

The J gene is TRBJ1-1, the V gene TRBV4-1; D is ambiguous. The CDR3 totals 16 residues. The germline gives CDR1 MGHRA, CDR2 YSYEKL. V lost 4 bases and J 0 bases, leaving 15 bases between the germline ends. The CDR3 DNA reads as TGCGCCAGCAGCCGCAGAGGGCCTCAGATGAACACTGAAGCTTTCTTT. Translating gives CASSRRGPQMNTEAFF.

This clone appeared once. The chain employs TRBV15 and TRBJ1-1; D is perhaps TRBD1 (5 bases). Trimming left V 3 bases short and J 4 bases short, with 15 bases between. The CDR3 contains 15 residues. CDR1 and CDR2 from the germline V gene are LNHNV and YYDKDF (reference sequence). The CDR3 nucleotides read TGTGCCACCAGCAGGGAAACCGCCGGGGGCACTGAAGCTTTCTTT. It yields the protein CATSRETAGGTEAFF.

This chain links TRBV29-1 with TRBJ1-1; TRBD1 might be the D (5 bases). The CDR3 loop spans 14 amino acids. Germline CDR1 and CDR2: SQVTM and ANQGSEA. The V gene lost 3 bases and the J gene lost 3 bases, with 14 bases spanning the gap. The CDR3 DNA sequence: TGCAGCGTTGATTCCCCAGGGTCGGACACTGAAGCTTTCTTT. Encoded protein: CSVDSPGSDTEAFF.

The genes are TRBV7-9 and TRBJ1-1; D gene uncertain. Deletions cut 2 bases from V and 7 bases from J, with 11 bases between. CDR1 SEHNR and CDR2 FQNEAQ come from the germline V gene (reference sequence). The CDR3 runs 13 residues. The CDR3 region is CASSLMLRGEAFF. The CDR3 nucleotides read TGTGCCAGCAGCTTAATGTTACGGGGTGAAGCTTTCTTT.

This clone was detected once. CDR3 region: CASTKYRDSPLHF. CDR3 sequence (DNA): TGTGCCAGCACCAAGTACAGGGACTCACCCCTCCACTTT. V is TRBV27 and J is TRBJ1-6; tentative D call: TRBD1 (6 bases). CDR1 and CDR2 (germline): MNHEY, SMNVEV (reference sequence). V lost 7 bases, J lost 10 bases, and 14 bases lay in between. CDR3 length: 13 amino acids.

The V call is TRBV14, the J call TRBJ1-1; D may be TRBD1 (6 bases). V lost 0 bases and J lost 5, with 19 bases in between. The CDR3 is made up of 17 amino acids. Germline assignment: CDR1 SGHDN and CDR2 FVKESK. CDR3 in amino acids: CASSQEFRGFSLTEAFF. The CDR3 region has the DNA TGTGCCAGCAGCCAAGAGTTCAGGGGTTTTTCCTTGACTGAAGCTTTCTTT.

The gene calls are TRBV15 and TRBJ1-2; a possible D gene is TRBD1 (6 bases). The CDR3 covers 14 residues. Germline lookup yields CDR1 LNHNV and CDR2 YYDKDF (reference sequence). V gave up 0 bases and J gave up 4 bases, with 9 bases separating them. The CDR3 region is CATSRDRGLYGYTF. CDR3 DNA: TGTGCCACCAGCAGAGACAGGGGCCTCTATGGCTACACCTTC.

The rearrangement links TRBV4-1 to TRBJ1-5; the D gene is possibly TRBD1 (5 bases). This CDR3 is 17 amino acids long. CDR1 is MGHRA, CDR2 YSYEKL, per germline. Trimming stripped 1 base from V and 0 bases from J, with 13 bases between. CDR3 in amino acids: CASSQGTGLHSNQPQHF. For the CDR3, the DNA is TGCGCCAGCAGCCAAGGGACGGGACTCCATAGCAATCAGCCCCAGCATTTT.

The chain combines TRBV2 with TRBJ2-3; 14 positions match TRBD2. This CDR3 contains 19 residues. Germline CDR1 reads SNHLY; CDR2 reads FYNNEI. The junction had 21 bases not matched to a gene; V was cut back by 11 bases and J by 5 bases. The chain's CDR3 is CARQQGTSGGPESRDTQYF. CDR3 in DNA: TGTGCCCGACAGCAAGGGACTAGCGGGGGTCCTGAGAGTAGAGATACGCAGTATTTT.

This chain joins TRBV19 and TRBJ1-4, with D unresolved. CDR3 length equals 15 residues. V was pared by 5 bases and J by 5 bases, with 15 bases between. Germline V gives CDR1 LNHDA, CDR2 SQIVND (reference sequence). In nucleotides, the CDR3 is TGTGCCAGTAGTCGTACAGTCGGTCGAAATGAAAAACTGTTTTTT. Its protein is CASSRTVGRNEKLFF.

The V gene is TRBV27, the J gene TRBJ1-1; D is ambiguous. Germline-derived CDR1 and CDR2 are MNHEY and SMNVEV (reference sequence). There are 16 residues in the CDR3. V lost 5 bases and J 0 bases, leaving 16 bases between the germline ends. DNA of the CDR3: TGTGCCAGCAGTCGACATTTTTGGGCCATGAACACTGAAGCTTTCTTT. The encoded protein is CASSRHFWAMNTEAFF.

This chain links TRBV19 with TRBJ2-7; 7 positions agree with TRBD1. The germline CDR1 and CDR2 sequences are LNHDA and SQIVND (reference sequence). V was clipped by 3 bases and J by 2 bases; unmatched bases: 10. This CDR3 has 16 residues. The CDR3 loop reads CASSMVSGDSPYEQYF. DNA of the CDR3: TGTGCCAGTAGTATGGTCTCAGGGGACAGTCCCTACGAGCAGTACTTC.

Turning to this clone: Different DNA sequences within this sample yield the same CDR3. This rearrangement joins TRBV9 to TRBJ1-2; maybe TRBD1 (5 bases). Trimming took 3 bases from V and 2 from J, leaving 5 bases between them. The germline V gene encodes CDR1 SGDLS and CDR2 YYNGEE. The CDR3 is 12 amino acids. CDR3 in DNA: TGTGCCAGCAGCGCAGGGAACTATGGCTACACCTTC. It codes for CASSAGNYGYTF.

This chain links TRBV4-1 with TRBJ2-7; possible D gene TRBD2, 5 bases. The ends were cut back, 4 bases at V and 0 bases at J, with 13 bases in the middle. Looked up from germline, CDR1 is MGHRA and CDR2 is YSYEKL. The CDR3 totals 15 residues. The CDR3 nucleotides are TGCGCCAGCAGCCGGACCTTAGGGAGCTCCTACGAGCAGTACTTC. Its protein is CASSRTLGSSYEQYF.

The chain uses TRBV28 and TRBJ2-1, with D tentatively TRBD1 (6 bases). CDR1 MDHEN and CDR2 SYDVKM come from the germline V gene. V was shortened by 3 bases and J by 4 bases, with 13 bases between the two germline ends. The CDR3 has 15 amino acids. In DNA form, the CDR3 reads TGTGCCAGCAGTTTGCCGGGACATCCGTACAATGAGCAGTTCTTC. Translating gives CASSLPGHPYNEQFF. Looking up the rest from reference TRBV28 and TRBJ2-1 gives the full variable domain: DVKVTQSSRYLVKRTGEKVFLECVQDMDHENMFWYRQDPGLGLRLIYFSYDVKMKEKGDIPEGYSVSREKKERFSLILESASTNQTSMYLCASSLPGHPYNEQFFGPGTRLTVL.

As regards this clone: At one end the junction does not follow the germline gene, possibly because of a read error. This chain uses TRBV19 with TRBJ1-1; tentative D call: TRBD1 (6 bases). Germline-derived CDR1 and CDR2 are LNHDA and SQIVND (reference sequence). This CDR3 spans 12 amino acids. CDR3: CASRHGDTEAFF. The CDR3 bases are TGTGCCAGTAGGCATGGGGACACTGAAGCCTTCTTT.

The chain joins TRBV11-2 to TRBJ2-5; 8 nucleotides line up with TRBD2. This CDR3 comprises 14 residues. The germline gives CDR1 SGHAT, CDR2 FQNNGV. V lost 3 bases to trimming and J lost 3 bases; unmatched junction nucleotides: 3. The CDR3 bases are TGTGCCAGCAGCTTCTTAGCGGGGAAAGAGACCCAGTACTTC. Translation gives CASSFLAGKETQYF.

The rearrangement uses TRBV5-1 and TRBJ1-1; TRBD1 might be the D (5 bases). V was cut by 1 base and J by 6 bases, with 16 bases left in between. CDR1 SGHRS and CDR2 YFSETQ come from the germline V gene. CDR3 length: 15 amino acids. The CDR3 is CASSLRSVGGAEAFF. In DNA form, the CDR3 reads TGCGCCAGCAGCTTGAGGTCCGTGGGGGGGGCTGAAGCTTTCTTT.

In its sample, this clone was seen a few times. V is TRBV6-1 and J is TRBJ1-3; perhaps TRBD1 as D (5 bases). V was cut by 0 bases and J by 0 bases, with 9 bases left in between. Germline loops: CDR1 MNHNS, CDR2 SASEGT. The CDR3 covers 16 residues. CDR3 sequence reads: CASSEAHRSSGNTIYF. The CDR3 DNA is TGTGCCAGCAGTGAAGCCCACAGGTCCTCTGGAAACACCATATATTTT.

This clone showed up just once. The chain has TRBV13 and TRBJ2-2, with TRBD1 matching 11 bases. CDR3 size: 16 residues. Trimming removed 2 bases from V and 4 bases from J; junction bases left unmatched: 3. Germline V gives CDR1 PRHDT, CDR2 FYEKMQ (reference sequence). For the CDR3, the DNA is TGTGCCAGCAGCTTACAGGACAGGGGGCTCACCGGGGAGCTGTTTTTT. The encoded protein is CASSLQDRGLTGELFF.

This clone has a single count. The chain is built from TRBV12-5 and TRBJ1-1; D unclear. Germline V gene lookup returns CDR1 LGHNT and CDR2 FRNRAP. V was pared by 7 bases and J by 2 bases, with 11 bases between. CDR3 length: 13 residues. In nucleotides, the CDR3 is TGTGCTAGTGCCTCTATATTAAACACTGAAGCTTTCTTT. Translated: CASASILNTEAFF.

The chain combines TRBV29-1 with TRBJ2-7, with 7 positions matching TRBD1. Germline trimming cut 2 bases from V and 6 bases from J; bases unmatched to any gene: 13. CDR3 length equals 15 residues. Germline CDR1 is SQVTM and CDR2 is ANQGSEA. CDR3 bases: TGCAGCGTTGAATATTATCGAGACAGGGATGGCGAGCAGTACTTC. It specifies CSVEYYRDRDGEQYF.

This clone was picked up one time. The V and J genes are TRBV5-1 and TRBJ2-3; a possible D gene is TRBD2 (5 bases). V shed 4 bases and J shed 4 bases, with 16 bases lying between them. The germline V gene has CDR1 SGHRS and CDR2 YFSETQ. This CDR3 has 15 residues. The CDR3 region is CASSPDEEGPDTQYF. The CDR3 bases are TGCGCCAGCAGCCCTGACGAAGAGGGCCCAGATACGCAGTATTTT.